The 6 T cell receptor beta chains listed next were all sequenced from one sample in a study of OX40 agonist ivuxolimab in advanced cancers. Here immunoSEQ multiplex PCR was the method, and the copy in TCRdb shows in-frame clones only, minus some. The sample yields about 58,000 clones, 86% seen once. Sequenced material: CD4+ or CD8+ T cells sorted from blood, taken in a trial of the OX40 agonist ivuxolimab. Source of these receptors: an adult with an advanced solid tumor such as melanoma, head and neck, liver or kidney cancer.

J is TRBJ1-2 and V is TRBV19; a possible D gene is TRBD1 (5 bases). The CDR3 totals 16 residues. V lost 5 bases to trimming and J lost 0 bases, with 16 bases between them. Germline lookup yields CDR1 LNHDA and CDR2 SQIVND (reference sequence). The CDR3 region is CASSSSGTAPNYGYTF. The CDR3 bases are TGTGCCAGTAGTTCATCCGGGACTGCGCCTAACTATGGCTACACCTTC.

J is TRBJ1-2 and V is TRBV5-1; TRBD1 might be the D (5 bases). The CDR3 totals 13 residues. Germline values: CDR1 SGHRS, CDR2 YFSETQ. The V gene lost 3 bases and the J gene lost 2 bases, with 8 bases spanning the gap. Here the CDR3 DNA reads TGCGCCAGCAGCTCGGGACTGAACTATGGCTACACCTTC. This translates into CASSSGLNYGYTF.

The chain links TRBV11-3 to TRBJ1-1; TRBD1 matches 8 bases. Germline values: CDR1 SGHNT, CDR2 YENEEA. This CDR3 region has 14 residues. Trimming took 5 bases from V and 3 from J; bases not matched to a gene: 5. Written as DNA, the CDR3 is TGTGCCAGCAGCCCCAGGGGGCGGGACACTGAAGCTTTCTTT. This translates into CASSPRGRDTEAFF.

The CDR3 coding sequence is TGCGCCAGCAGCCCCGGGTCCTATGAATTCTACCGCACAGATACGCAGTATTTT. This codes for CASSPGSYEFYRTDTQYF. This chain uses TRBV5-1 with TRBJ2-3, with no clear D. CDR3 length: 18 residues. CDR1 and CDR2 from the germline V gene are SGHRS and YFSETQ. The germline V and J ends were trimmed by 4 bases and 1 base, with 22 bases remaining between them.

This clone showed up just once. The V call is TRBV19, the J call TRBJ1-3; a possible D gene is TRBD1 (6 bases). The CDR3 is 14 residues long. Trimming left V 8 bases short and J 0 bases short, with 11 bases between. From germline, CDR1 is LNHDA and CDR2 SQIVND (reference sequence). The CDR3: CASETGSSGNTIYF. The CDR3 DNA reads TGTGCCAGTGAGACAGGCAGCTCTGGAAACACCATATATTTT.

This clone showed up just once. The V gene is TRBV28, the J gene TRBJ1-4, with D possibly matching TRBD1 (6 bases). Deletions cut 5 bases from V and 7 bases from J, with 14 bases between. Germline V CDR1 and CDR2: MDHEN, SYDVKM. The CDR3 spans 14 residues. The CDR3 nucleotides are TGTGCCAGCAGTAAGGGGGGGGTCGGTGAAAAACTGTTTTTT. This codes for CASSKGGVGEKLFF.